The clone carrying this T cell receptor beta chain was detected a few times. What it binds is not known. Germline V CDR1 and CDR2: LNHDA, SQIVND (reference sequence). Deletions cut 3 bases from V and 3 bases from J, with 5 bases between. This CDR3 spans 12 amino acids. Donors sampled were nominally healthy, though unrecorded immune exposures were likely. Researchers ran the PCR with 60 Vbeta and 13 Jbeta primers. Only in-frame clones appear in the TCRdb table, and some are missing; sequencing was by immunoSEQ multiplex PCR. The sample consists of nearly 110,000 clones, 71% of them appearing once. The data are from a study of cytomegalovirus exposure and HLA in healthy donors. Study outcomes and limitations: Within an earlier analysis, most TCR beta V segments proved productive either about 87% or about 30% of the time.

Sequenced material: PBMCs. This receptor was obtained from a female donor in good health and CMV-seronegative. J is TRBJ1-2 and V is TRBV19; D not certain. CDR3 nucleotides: TGTGCCAGTAGTATCCCTTACTATGGCTACACCTTC. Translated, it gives CASSIPYYGYTF.